These T cell receptor beta chains were read from a single sample in a study of blood T cell repertoires in COVID-19. Method: immunoSEQ multiplex PCR; TCRdb's copy keeps in-frame clones and lacks some. The table shows 120,000 to 150,000 clones, with around four fifths occurring only once. Sequenced input: peripheral blood. The receptors stem from a woman in her thirties or forties with active or convalescent COVID-19. Both conserved end residues are part of each CDR3. The D gene is left open where the match is weak. Clone size, where shown, is once, few, many, or a class for clones that have expanded.

TRBV28	.	12	few	TRBJ1-5	TGCGCGGGAGGTGCGCGGCAGCAGCCCCAGCATTTT	CAGGARQQPQHF
TRBV11-2	.	13	once	TRBJ2-7	TGTGCCAGCAGCTTAGGCAGTCTCTACGAGCAGTACTTC	CASSLGSLYEQYF
TRBV5-1	.	13	.	TRBJ2-7	TGCGCCAGCAGCTTGAATGGGGGGTACGAGCAGTACTTC	CASSLNGGYEQYF
TRBV4-1	TRBD2	15	.	TRBJ2-7	TGCGCCAGCAGCCCGCGGCCGGCGGGGGGGCCCGAGCAGTACTTC	CASSPRPAGGPEQYF
TRBV5-1	TRBD1	13	.	TRBJ1-2	TGCGCCAGCAGCTCTGGACAGGGGGAAGGCTACACCTTC	CASSSGQGEGYTF
TRBV28	TRBD1	12	.	TRBJ1-2	TGTGCCAGCAGCTTGGGACAGGGGGGCTACACCTTC	CASSLGQGGYTF
TRBV28	.	14	.	TRBJ1-1	TGTGCCAGCAGCCCCCCTGGAGGGTCCACTGAAGCTTTCTTT	CASSPPGGSTEAFF
TRBV5-6	TRBD2	14	.	TRBJ2-1	TGTGCCAGCAGCGTGGGACTAGCGGGCCCAAACGAGTTCTTC	CASSVGLAGPNEFF
TRBV20-1	.	11	.	TRBJ2-7	TGCAGTGCTAGTAGAGCCTACGAGCAGTACTTC	CSASRAYEQYF
TRBV6-5	.	13	.	TRBJ1-1	TGTGCCAGCAGTTATACACGAAACACTGAAGCTTTCTTT	CASSYTRNTEAFF
TRBV28	TRBD1	14	.	TRBJ1-2	TGTGCCAGCAGTTTAGACAGGGTTGGGTATGGCTACACCTTC	CASSLDRVGYGYTF
TRBV19	TRBD1	14	.	TRBJ1-2	TGTGCCAGTACCCTGGACAGGGGCGACTATGGCTACACCTTC	CASTLDRGDYGYTF
TRBV19	.	13	.	TRBJ1-3	TGTGCCAGTAGTATACAGGGAAGTAACACCATATATTTT	CASSIQGSNTIYF
TRBV19	.	15	once	TRBJ2-7	TGTGCCAGTAGTAAGAGACTCCGAAACTCCTACGAGCAGTACTTC	CASSKRLRNSYEQYF
TRBV23-1	.	17	.	TRBJ1-2	TGCGCCAGCAGTCAATTTCGTGAATTTGGCAGGCGGGATGGCTACACCTTC	CASSQFREFGRRDGYTF
TRBV19	.	12	.	TRBJ1-2	TGTGCCAGTAGTATAGATTCAGTTGGCTACACCTTC	CASSIDSVGYTF
TRBV18	.	15	.	TRBJ2-7	TGTGCCAGCTCACCAAGGGGGAGGGGAACCTACGAGCAGTACTTC	CASSPRGRGTYEQYF
TRBV3-1/TRBV3-2	TRBD2	14	.	TRBJ2-1	TGTGCCAGCAGCCAAGTGGGAGGGTACAATGAGCAGTTCTTC	CASSQVGGYNEQFF
TRBV6-1	.	14	.	TRBJ2-7	TGTGCCAGCAGTGAACTGGGCAGAAGATACGAGCAGTACTTC	CASSELGRRYEQYF
TRBV15	TRBD1	14	.	TRBJ2-5	TGTGCCACCAGCAGAGTTGGGACAGAAGAGACCCAGTACTTC	CATSRVGTEETQYF
TRBV24-1	TRBD2	16	.	TRBJ2-1	TGTGCCACCAGTCAGCGGCAGCGGGGGGGCCAGCATGAGCAGTTCTTC	CATSQRQRGGQHEQFF
TRBV6-5	TRBD1	14	.	TRBJ1-4	TGTGCCAGCAGTCGGACAGGAAATAATGAAAAACTGTTTTTT	CASSRTGNNEKLFF
TRBV15	.	11	.	TRBJ1-4	TGTGCCACCAGCCTGGGACTAAAACTGTTTTTT	CATSLGLKLFF
TRBV18	.	18	.	TRBJ1-5	TGTGCCAGCTCACCCCCACATCGCGGGACGGGGTCATATCAGCCCCAGCATTTT	CASSPPHRGTGSYQPQHF
TRBV7-9	TRBD2	16	.	TRBJ2-1	TGTGCCAGCAGCTTAGGGTGGGGGGGCTCCTACAATGAGCAGTTCTTC	CASSLGWGGSYNEQFF
TRBV19	TRBD1	19	.	TRBJ1-5	TGTGCCAGTAGTATAGATCTCGAGAGGGACAGGGGCTACAATCAGCCCCAGCATTTT	CASSIDLERDRGYNQPQHF
TRBV30	TRBD1	16	.	TRBJ2-7	TGTGCCTGGAGTGTATTAGGTGACAGGGTGGGCCACGAGCAGTACTTC	CAWSVLGDRVGHEQYF
TRBV19	TRBD1	13	.	TRBJ1-2	TGTGCCAGTACCCCAGACAGGGACTATGGCTACACCTTC	CASTPDRDYGYTF
TRBV28	.	13	.	TRBJ1-5	TGTGCCAGCAGTTCACAGGGCCGCCAGCCCCAGCATTTT	CASSSQGRQPQHF
TRBV5-8	.	14	.	TRBJ1-2	TGTGCCAGCAGCTTGGTTACGGTTGACTATGGCTACACCTTC	CASSLVTVDYGYTF
TRBV28	TRBD2	16	.	TRBJ2-3	TGTGCCAGCAGTCTGAGCGGGGGCCTATCCACAGATACGCAGTATTTT	CASSLSGGLSTDTQYF
TRBV2	.	14	.	TRBJ1-3	TGTGCCAGCAGTGTTGGGCAGGAAAGAAACACCATATATTTT	CASSVGQERNTIYF
TRBV27	TRBD1	14	.	TRBJ2-7	TGTGCCAGCAGCCGATGGACAGGACCCTACGAGCAGTACTTC	CASSRWTGPYEQYF
TRBV28	TRBD1	15	.	TRBJ2-7	TGTGCCAGCAGCTTACACGGACAGGTAACCTACGAGCAGTACTTC	CASSLHGQVTYEQYF
TRBV28	TRBD1	15	.	TRBJ1-6	TGTGCCAGCCAAACAGGGGGCACGGGGAATTCACCCCTCCACTTT	CASQTGGTGNSPLHF
TRBV4-1	.	16	many	TRBJ1-4	TGCGCCAGCAGCCAAGCCGGAGGGAACAATAATGAAAAACTGTTTTTT	CASSQAGGNNNEKLFF
TRBV9	.	14	.	TRBJ1-1	TGTGCCAGCAGCGTAGGGGGCAGCTACACTGAAGCTTTCTTT	CASSVGGSYTEAFF
TRBV30	.	16	many	TRBJ2-6	TGTGCCTGGAGTGTATCCGTGGGAGGTGGGGCCAACGTCCTGACTTTC	CAWSVSVGGGANVLTF
TRBV4-2	TRBD1	15	few	TRBJ1-4	TGTGCCAGCAGCCAAGTTTTAGGGACAGATGAAAAACTGTTTTTT	CASSQVLGTDEKLFF
TRBV10-3	.	16	.	TRBJ2-1	TGTGCCATCAGTGAGCTTGGGACATTAGTTGGGGGTGAGCAGTTCTTC	CAISELGTLVGGEQFF
TRBV28	.	12	once	TRBJ1-5	TGTGCCAGCCTCCCCCCCAATCAGCCCCAGCATTTT	CASLPPNQPQHF
TRBV11-3	TRBD1	13	.	TRBJ2-7	TGTGCCAGCAGCTCAGGGGGAAGCTACGAGCAGTACTTC	CASSSGGSYEQYF
TRBV25-1	.	17	.	TRBJ2-1	TGTGCCAGCAGTGAATCTAAGGGGTATAGCTCCTACAATGAGCAGTTCTTC	CASSESKGYSSYNEQFF
TRBV27	TRBD1	15	.	TRBJ1-5	TGTGCCAGCAGTTTAGGGACAGGGGACAATCAGCCCCAGCATTTT	CASSLGTGDNQPQHF
TRBV7-2	TRBD2	17	.	TRBJ2-7	TGTGCCAGCAGCTTCTCTGGGACTAGCGGGAGCGCCTACGAGCAGTACTTC	CASSFSGTSGSAYEQYF
TRBV14	.	15	.	TRBJ1-3	TGTGCCAGCAGCCAAGTTGCCAGGGCTGGAAACACCATATATTTT	CASSQVARAGNTIYF
TRBV24-1	TRBD1	15	.	TRBJ2-7	TGTGCCACCAGTGGGACAGGGGGACTAATTAACGAGCAGTACTTC	CATSGTGGLINEQYF
TRBV23-1	.	14	.	TRBJ1-2	TGCGCCAGCAGATCGAAAGGGGGAACCTATGGCTACACCTTC	CASRSKGGTYGYTF
TRBV6-1	.	19	.	TRBJ1-4	TGTGCCAGCAGTGAACACTTGACGGGGCAGGGATGGAGGGATGAAAAACTGTTTTTT	CASSEHLTGQGWRDEKLFF
TRBV30	TRBD2	15	once	TRBJ2-1	TGTGCCTGGAGTGTACGACTAGCGGGAGGGAGTGAGCAGTTCTTC	CAWSVRLAGGSEQFF
TRBV6-5	.	13	.	TRBJ2-1	TGTGCCACCGCGGGGGCCTGGATGAATGAGCAGTTCTTC	CATAGAWMNEQFF
TRBV28	.	14	few	TRBJ1-6	TGTGCCAGCAGCTTAGGACAGCTTAGGAAACCCCTCCACTTT	CASSLGQLRKPLHF
TRBV5-1	.	17	.	TRBJ2-6	TGCGCCAGCAGCTTGGTAGCGTTGAGCTCTGGGGCCAACGTCCTGACTTTC	CASSLVALSSGANVLTF
TRBV11-2	.	13	.	TRBJ2-7	TGTGCCAGCAGTCGGGGGAGCGGTTACGAGCAGTACTTC	CASSRGSGYEQYF
TRBV10-3	.	14	.	TRBJ2-2	TGTGCCATCAGTGTTTTTACAGGCGCCGGGGAGCTGTTTTTT	CAISVFTGAGELFF
TRBV4-3	TRBD2	18	.	TRBJ2-2	TGCGCCAGCAGCCCGGGACTAGCGGGAGGAACGAACACCGGGGAGCTGTTTTTT	CASSPGLAGGTNTGELFF
TRBV7-9	TRBD2	16	.	TRBJ2-2	TGTGCCAGCAGTCGGGGGGTCGGATTTTACACCGGGGAGCTGTTTTTT	CASSRGVGFYTGELFF
TRBV5-1	TRBD2	17	.	TRBJ2-1	TGCGCCAGCAGCTTGGGGGCTAGCGGGAGAAGGACGAATGAGCAGTTCTTC	CASSLGASGRRTNEQFF
TRBV5-4	TRBD2	16	.	TRBJ2-3	TGTGCCAGCAGCTTCTACGCGGGGGGGTTCACAGATACGCAGTATTTT	CASSFYAGGFTDTQYF
TRBV2	.	16	.	TRBJ1-2	TGTGCCAGCAGGGGCGGACTAGGAGGCACCTCTTATGGCTACACCTTC	CASRGGLGGTSYGYTF